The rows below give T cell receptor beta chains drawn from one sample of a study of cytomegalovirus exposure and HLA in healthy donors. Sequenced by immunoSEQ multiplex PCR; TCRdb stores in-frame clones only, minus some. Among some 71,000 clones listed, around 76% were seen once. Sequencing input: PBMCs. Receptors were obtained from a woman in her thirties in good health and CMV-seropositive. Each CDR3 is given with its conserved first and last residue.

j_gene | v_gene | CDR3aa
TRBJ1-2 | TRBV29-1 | CSVRQPRRGYTF
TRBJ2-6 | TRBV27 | CASSLRFSGSLISGANVLTF
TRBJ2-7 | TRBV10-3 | CATRRGYEQYF
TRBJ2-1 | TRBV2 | CASSRDRARYNEQFF
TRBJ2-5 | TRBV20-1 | CSASEETQYF
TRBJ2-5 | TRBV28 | CASSLPGTGNGETQYF
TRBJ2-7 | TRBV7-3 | CASSLDRGYEQYF
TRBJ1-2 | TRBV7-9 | CASSLIGQGGHGYTF
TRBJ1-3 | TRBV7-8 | CASSLFDTTIYF
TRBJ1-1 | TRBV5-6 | CASSFGEGQVNTEAFF
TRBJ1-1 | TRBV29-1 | CSFGTSANTEAFF
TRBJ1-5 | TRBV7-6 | CASSLGGAQPQHF
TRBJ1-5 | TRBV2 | CASSVQGLHQPQHF
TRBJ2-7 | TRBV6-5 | CASSRTSTSYEQYF
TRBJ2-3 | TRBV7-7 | CASSLGQGGGYTDTQYF
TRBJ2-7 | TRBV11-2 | CASSIPLAGAAYEQYF
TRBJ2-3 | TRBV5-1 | CASSRLGQAQYF
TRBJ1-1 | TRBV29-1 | CSVGTGANTEAFF
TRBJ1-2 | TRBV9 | CASSVGTGLANYGYTF
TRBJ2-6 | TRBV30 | CAWSARVGGANVLTF
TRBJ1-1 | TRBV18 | CASSFRPGQENTEAFF
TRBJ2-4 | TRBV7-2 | CASSLAGTSGDKNIQYF
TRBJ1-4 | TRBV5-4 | CASSQDMAGARDEKLFF
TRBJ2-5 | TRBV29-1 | CSVDRPKGETQYF
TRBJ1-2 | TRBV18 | CASSLWDRVENYGYTF
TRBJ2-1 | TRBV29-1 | CSAEGTSGMSYNEQFF
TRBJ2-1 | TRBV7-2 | CASSPLGGGSYNEQFF
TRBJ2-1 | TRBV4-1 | CASNPEVGDSYNEQFF
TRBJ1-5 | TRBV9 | CASSVGGSRQPQHF
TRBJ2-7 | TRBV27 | CASSLSSYSTYEQYF
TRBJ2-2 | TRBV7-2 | CASSTGQMTGELFF
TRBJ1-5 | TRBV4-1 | CASSQGGASNQPQHF
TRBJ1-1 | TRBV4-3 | CASSKDSFGSEAFF
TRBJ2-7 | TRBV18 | CASSGTGKYEQYF
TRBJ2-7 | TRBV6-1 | CASSRLPVAYEQYF
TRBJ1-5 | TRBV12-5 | CASGLGDQPQHF
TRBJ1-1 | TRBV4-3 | CASSQDPQGVGGTEAFF
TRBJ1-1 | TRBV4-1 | CASSQGGRLAFF
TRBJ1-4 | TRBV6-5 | CASSYGTKEKLFF
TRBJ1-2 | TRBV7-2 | CASSPAGMFYGYTF
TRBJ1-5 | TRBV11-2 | CASSLAAGGNQPQHF
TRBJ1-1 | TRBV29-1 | CSVDRGNTEAFF
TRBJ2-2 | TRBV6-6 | CASGGGRGTGELFF